Sequencing of this T cell receptor (beta chain) was carried out in a study of identical twins. Findings and caveats of the study: Insertions ran lower in abundant cord blood beta clonotypes, though not in memory repertoires.

This CDR3 comprises 17 residues. CDR1 is DFQATT, CDR2 SNEGSKA, per germline (reference sequence). Among all donors, each was a healthy Caucasian. TCRdb used MiXCR to reprocess the 5' RACE reads, holding one entry per CDR3 protein. The top ten clones hold approximately 9.3% of a sample with around 220,000 distinct CDR3 sequences, around 15% of them seen once. As regards this clonotype: Its matching antigen is unknown. The junction differs from germline at one of its ends, possibly a read error.

Sequencing was performed on memory (CD45RO+) T cells sorted from blood. The rearrangement uses TRBV20-1 and TRBJ2-3; a possible D gene is TRBD2 (6 bases). The TCR sequence derives from a woman aged 18-35 years in good health. CDR3 coding DNA: TGCAGTGCTAGAGATCAGTGGAGGGCTGGCAACACAGATACGGAGTATTTT. It encodes CSARDQWRAGNTDTEYF.